This T cell receptor (beta chain) derives from a study of CD8 T cells in Susac syndrome. V was pared by 3 bases and J by 8 bases, with 16 bases between. There are 15 residues in the CDR3. From germline, CDR1 is MNHEY and CDR2 SMNVEV (reference sequence). CD8+ and CD4+ T cells taken from blood had their TCR beta sequenced. Negative isolation was used for CD8+ and CD4+ T cells and FACS enrichment for TEMRA cells. After extraction with the RNeasy kit, about 0.45 to 1 ug of the RNA was reverse transcribed using random hexamers. The CDR3 of TCR beta was amplified by immunoSEQ multiplex PCR across 54 Vbeta and 13 Jbeta. TCRdb re-called the immunoSEQ multiplex PCR reads through MiXCR, storing one row per CDR3 protein. The table has some 300,000 distinct CDR3 sequences, 85% seen once.

The V gene is TRBV27, the J gene TRBJ2-2, with D tentatively TRBD2 (6 bases). The origin of this receptor is a human donor with multiple sclerosis. What was sequenced was CD8+ T cells from PBMCs. As DNA, the CDR3 is TGTGCCAGCAGTTTCCCGGGGGACGGAATGGGGGAGCTGTTTTTT. Amino acid sequence: CASSFPGDGMGELFF.